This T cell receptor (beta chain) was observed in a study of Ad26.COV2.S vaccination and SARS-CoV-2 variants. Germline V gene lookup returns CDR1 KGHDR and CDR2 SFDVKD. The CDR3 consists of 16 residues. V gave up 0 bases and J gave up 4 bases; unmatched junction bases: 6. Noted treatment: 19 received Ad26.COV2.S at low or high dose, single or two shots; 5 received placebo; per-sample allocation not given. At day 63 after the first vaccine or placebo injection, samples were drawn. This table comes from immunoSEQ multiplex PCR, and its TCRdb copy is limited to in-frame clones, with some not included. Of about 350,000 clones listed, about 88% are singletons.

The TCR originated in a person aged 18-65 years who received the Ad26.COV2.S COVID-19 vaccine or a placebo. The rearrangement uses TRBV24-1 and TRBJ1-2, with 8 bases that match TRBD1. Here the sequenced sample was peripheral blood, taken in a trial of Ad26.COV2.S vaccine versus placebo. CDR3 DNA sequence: TGTGCCACCAGTGATTTGCAGCCGGGACAGGCCTATGGCTACACCTTC. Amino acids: CATSDLQPGQAYGYTF.